The 29 T cell receptor beta chains given below trace back to one sample, sequenced in a study of shared clonotypes between healthy human individuals. The assay was immunoSEQ multiplex PCR, and TCRdb's table has in-frame clones only and misses some. The sample has about 1 million clones; approximately 68% are singletons. The material sequenced was memory CD4+ T cells sorted from blood. Subset: CD45RA-negative fraction. These TCRs come from a man between 18 and 29 years old in good health.

About this clone itself: The same CDR3 is also encoded by other DNA sequences in this sample. The rearrangement uses TRBV6-1 and TRBJ1-6; D is unresolved. Trimming stripped 4 bases from V and 0 bases from J, with 13 bases between. Germline loops: CDR1 MNHNS, CDR2 SASEGT. CDR3 length equals 17 residues. CDR3 region: CASSGAGRSSYNSPLHF. CDR3 coding DNA: TGTGCCAGCAGTGGGGCGGGGAGGAGCTCCTATAATTCACCCCTCCACTTT.

Comments on this clone: A read error may produce the germline difference seen at one junction end. The chain carries TRBV5-4 and TRBJ2-5, with D perhaps matching TRBD2 (5 bases). The DNA matches TRBJ2-7 better at its end, which makes the J call doubtful. CDR1 is SGHNT and CDR2 is YYREEE in the germline V gene (reference sequence). CDR3 length: 13 residues. CDR3 DNA: TGCGCCAGCAGCTTGGTCGGGACCTACGAGCAGTACTTC. Translated: CASSLVGTYEQYF.

The chain has TRBV18 and TRBJ1-3; maybe TRBD1 (6 bases). Germline CDR1 and CDR2: KGHSH and LQKENI. The CDR3 length is 14 residues. V was clipped by 6 bases and J by 2 bases, with 11 bases between them. The CDR3 coding sequence is TGTGCCAGCTCGGAGGGGGTCACTGGAAACACCATATATTTT. It encodes CASSEGVTGNTIYF.

The gene calls are TRBV6-4 and TRBJ1-2; possibly TRBD1 for D (6 bases). Per the germline V gene, CDR1 is MRHNA and CDR2 is SNTAGT. The CDR3 consists of 14 residues. Trimming left V 2 bases short and J 6 bases short, with 13 bases between. CDR3 nucleotides: TGTGCCAGCAGTGACGGGGGGCGCAAGGATGGCTACACCTTC. It specifies CASSDGGRKDGYTF.

This clone came up a few times. This chain uses TRBV4-1 with TRBJ2-3; D is perhaps TRBD1 (5 bases). CDR1 is MGHRA, CDR2 YSYEKL, per germline. V was pared by 2 bases and J by 2 bases, with 11 bases between. The CDR3 has 15 residues. Written as DNA, the CDR3 is TGCGCCAGCAGCCAATCCCCACAGGCCACAGATACGCAGTATTTT. Residues: CASSQSPQATDTQYF.

The V and J genes are TRBV4-3 and TRBJ2-1; D unresolved. This CDR3 is 13 amino acids long. Per the germline V gene, CDR1 is LGHNA and CDR2 is YSLEER. V was shortened by 1 base and J by 4 bases, with 5 bases between the two germline ends. The CDR3 coding sequence is TGCGCCAGCAGCCAAGGGAAATACAATGAGCAGTTCTTC. It codes for CASSQGKYNEQFF.

The chain joins TRBV7-2 to TRBJ2-3; D is unclear. Per the germline V gene, CDR1 is SGHTA and CDR2 is FQGNSA. Trimming stripped 1 base from V and 6 bases from J, with 8 bases between. The CDR3 covers 13 residues. CDR3 in amino acids: CASSLVVRDTQYF. The CDR3 DNA reads TGTGCCAGCAGCTTAGTAGTCAGGGATACGCAGTATTTT.

As regards this clone: Different DNA sequences within this sample yield the same CDR3. The gene calls are TRBV5-1 and TRBJ2-3; either TRBD1 or TRBD2 may supply D (6 bases each). CDR3 length: 15 amino acids. V lost 1 base to trimming and J lost 2 bases, with 11 bases between them. CDR1 and CDR2 (germline): SGHRS, YFSETQ. CDR3 sequence (DNA): TGCGCCAGCAGCTTGAGAACGGGGGCCACAGATACGCAGTATTTT. Its translation is CASSLRTGATDTQYF.

The rearrangement uses TRBV5-6 and TRBJ1-1; D is perhaps TRBD1 (5 bases). Trimming pared 3 bases from V and 1 base from J, leaving 19 bases between. Germline-derived CDR1 and CDR2 are SGHDT and YYEEEE. The CDR3 is made up of 17 amino acids. CDR3 amino acids: CASSSPGVTQGNTEAFF. CDR3 DNA: TGTGCCAGCAGCTCCCCGGGCGTTACGCAGGGGAACACTGAAGCTTTCTTT. Complete variable domain (other parts from reference TRBV5-6 and TRBJ1-1): DAGVTQSPTHLIKTRGQQVTLRCSPKSGHDTVSWYQQALGQGPQFIFQYYEEEERQRGNFPDRFSGHQFPNYSSELNVNALLLGDSALYLCASSSPGVTQGNTEAFFGQGTRLTVV.

The chain links TRBV5-1 to TRBJ2-5; D ambiguous. Trimming removed 0 bases at V and 2 bases at J, with 5 bases between. CDR3 size: 13 residues. CDR1 and CDR2 (germline): SGHRS, YFSETQ. The CDR3 reads CASSLDIQETQYF. The DNA for the CDR3 is TGCGCCAGCAGCTTGGACATACAAGAGACCCAGTACTTC.

DNA of the CDR3: TGTGCCAGCAGCGTACACAGGGGGTCTATACTTGAGCAGTTCTTC. This encodes CASSVHRGSILEQFF. This chain connects TRBV6-1 to TRBJ2-1; TRBD1 aligns across 8 bases. CDR1 MNHNS and CDR2 SASEGT come from the germline V gene. J gave up 9 bases and V 6 bases, and 13 bases lay outside the gene matches. The CDR3 contains 15 residues.

CDR3 nucleotides: TGTGCCAGCAGTCAGGACAACCCCTACGAGCAGTACTTC. Encoded protein: CASSQDNPYEQYF. The rearrangement joins TRBV28 to TRBJ2-7, with D possibly being TRBD1 (5 bases). V lost 5 bases and J lost 2, with 10 bases in between. The CDR3 covers 13 residues. CDR1 is MDHEN and CDR2 is SYDVKM in the germline V gene.

The chain couples TRBV7-2 to TRBJ2-1, with D perhaps matching TRBD1 or TRBD2 (5 bases each). Germline V gene sequence: CDR1 SGHTA, CDR2 FQGNSA. Trimming left V 2 bases short and J 7 bases short, with 15 bases between. The CDR3 extends over 15 amino acids. The CDR3 DNA sequence: TGTGCCAGCAGCTTAACGAGGGACCCAGGGAATGAGCAGTTCTTC. Residues: CASSLTRDPGNEQFF. Variable domain in full (rest from reference TRBV7-2 and TRBJ2-1): GAGVSQSPSNKVTEKGKDVELRCDPISGHTALYWYRQSLGQGLEFLIYFQGNSAPDKSGLPSDRFSAERTGGSVSTLTIQRTQQEDSAVYLCASSLTRDPGNEQFFGPGTRLTVL.

The chain couples TRBV5-6 to TRBJ1-2; TRBD1 might be the D (5 bases). Germline CDR1 is SGHDT and CDR2 is YYEEEE. With 1 base removed from V and 4 bases from J, the gap between germline ends came to 17 bases. There are 16 residues in the CDR3. DNA for the CDR3: TGTGCCAGCAGCTTGCTGACAGACGGAGGCACCTATGGCTACACCTTC. It specifies CASSLLTDGGTYGYTF.

The gene calls are TRBV27 and TRBJ2-7; D call uncertain. Trimming cost V 5 bases and J 0 bases, with 14 bases left between them. The CDR3 contains 15 residues. Per germline, CDR1 MNHEY and CDR2 SMNVEV (reference sequence). CDR3 nucleotides: TGTGCCAGCAGTAAAGCGCCTCCAAGCTCCTACGAGCAGTACTTC. As protein: CASSKAPPSSYEQYF.

The chain carries TRBV28 and TRBJ1-1; the match to TRBD1 covers 7 bases. Germline-derived CDR1 and CDR2 are MDHEN and SYDVKM. CDR3 length: 16 residues. The ends lost 4 bases at V and 0 bases at J; junction bases unmatched: 8. In nucleotides, the CDR3 is TGTGCCAGCAGTTCAAACAGGGGAGGGATGAACACTGAAGCTTTCTTT. Residues: CASSSNRGGMNTEAFF.

The chain has TRBV15 and TRBJ2-1; D is undetermined. This CDR3 has 15 amino acids. Germline CDR1 and CDR2: LNHNV and YYDKDF (reference sequence). The V gene lost 1 base and the J gene lost 4 bases, with 11 bases spanning the gap. The CDR3 is CATSRAPELYNEQFF. The CDR3 coding sequence is TGTGCCACCAGCAGAGCCCCGGAGTTGTACAATGAGCAGTTCTTC.

V usage is TRBV5-1 and J usage is TRBJ2-1; D is possibly TRBD2 (7 bases). CDR1 and CDR2 from the germline V gene are SGHRS and YFSETQ. The CDR3 has 16 residues. V lost 5 bases and J 7 bases, leaving 22 bases between the germline ends. The CDR3 protein is CASSPGGRERLNEQFF. CDR3 in DNA: TGCGCCAGCAGTCCCGGGGGGCGGGAGAGATTGAATGAGCAGTTCTTC.

The chain has TRBV10-3 and TRBJ2-1; 9 nucleotides align to TRBD1. This CDR3 has 16 amino acids. Trimming took 2 bases from V and 9 from J; bases not matched to a gene: 11. Germline V gene data show CDR1 as ENHRY and CDR2 as SYGVKD. CDR3 coding DNA: TGTGCCATCAGTGAGGCACCGGGACAGGGTTACCCTGAGCAGTTCTTC. It is translated as CAISEAPGQGYPEQFF.

The genes are TRBV30 and TRBJ1-3; D is undetermined. Germline CDR1 reads GTSNPN; CDR2 reads SVGIG (reference sequence). V dropped 8 bases and J dropped 1 base, with 12 bases sitting between them. CDR3 length: 13 residues. CDR3 region: CAKERKSGNTIYF. DNA for the CDR3: TGTGCCAAGGAGCGCAAATCTGGAAACACCATATATTTT.

The chain uses TRBV10-2 and TRBJ2-1; possibly TRBD1 for D (5 bases). This CDR3 has 12 residues. V was clipped by 6 bases and J by 9 bases, with 12 bases between them. From germline, CDR1 is WSHSY and CDR2 SAAADI. The CDR3 sequence: CASSRQGLEQFF. The CDR3 DNA is TGCGCCAGCAGCCGTCAGGGTCTTGAGCAGTTCTTC.

This clone was observed a single time. The V and J genes are TRBV27 and TRBJ2-6; D ambiguous. Trimming cost V 3 bases and J 0 bases, with 9 bases left between them. Germline CDR1 is MNHEY and CDR2 is SMNVEV (reference sequence). The CDR3 sequence is 16 residues long. The CDR3 region has the DNA TGTGCCAGCAGTTTTAATCAGCGCTCTGGGGCCAACGTCCTGACTTTC. Translation: CASSFNQRSGANVLTF.

The chain is built from TRBV9 and TRBJ2-3; TRBD2 matches 10 bases. Germline V lookup: CDR1 SGDLS, CDR2 YYNGEE. This CDR3 has 18 residues. Unmatched junction bases numbered 14, after V lost 4 bases and J lost 3 bases. The CDR3 protein is CASSSSGRVLAATDTQYF. Here the CDR3 DNA reads TGTGCCAGCAGCTCAAGCGGGAGGGTCTTGGCGGCAACAGATACGCAGTATTTT.

As concerns this clone: An end of the junction differs from the germline gene, which may be a read error. The DNA for the CDR3 is TGTGCTAGCAGCTCCCTCGGTGAAGGCACAGATACGCAGTATTTT. Translation gives CASSSLGEGTDTQYF. The chain carries TRBV7-7 and TRBJ2-3, with D hard to call. CDR1 is SSHAT and CDR2 is FNYEAQ in the germline V gene (reference sequence). This CDR3 region has 15 residues.

V and J are TRBV6-5 and TRBJ2-1; a weak D match, TRBD2 (6 bases). The V gene's germline CDR1 is MNHEY and CDR2 SVGAGI. V lost 7 bases, J lost 6 bases, and 19 bases lay in between. CDR3 size: 15 residues. The CDR3 loop reads CASKPRQGLANEQFF. The CDR3 DNA follows: TGTGCCAGCAAACCCAGGCAGGGACTGGCCAATGAGCAGTTCTTC.

The rearrangement joins TRBV30 to TRBJ2-5, with TRBD2 identical over 8 bases. Germline V gene sequence: CDR1 GTSNPN, CDR2 SVGIG (reference sequence). This CDR3 is 15 amino acids long. V was clipped by 2 bases and J by 1 base; unmatched bases: 6. CDR3 in DNA: TGTGCCTGGAGTTTCCAGCGGGGGAGCCAAGAGACCCAGTACTTC. This codes for CAWSFQRGSQETQYF.

V gene TRBV5-1 combines with J gene TRBJ2-7; TRBD2 matches 8 bases. CDR3 length equals 14 residues. Germline V gene data show CDR1 as SGHRS and CDR2 as YFSETQ. V shed 4 bases and J 7 bases; nucleotides not matched to a gene: 10. CDR3 nucleotide sequence: TGCGCCAGCAGCCCCGCCGGGGGGGTGAGAGAGCAGTACTTC. Amino acids: CASSPAGGVREQYF.

A remark on this clone: The same CDR3 is also encoded by other DNA sequences in this sample. The chain carries TRBV28 and TRBJ2-7; D tentatively reads TRBD1 or TRBD2 (6 bases each). The germline V gene encodes CDR1 MDHEN and CDR2 SYDVKM. V was pared by 2 bases and J by 2 bases, with 10 bases between. There are 14 residues in the CDR3. The CDR3 reads CASSLTGAAYEQYF. In DNA, the CDR3 is TGTGCCAGCAGTTTAACGGGGGCAGCCTACGAGCAGTACTTC.

This chain links TRBV19 with TRBJ2-7; TRBD2 aligns across 11 bases. The V gene's germline CDR1 is LNHDA and CDR2 SQIVND (reference sequence). The trim removed 6 bases at V and 0 bases at J, leaving 4 bases unmatched. There are 15 residues in the CDR3. The CDR3 nucleotides are TGTGCCAGTAGGCGGACTAGCGGGTACTCCTACGAGCAGTACTTC. It codes for CASRRTSGYSYEQYF.